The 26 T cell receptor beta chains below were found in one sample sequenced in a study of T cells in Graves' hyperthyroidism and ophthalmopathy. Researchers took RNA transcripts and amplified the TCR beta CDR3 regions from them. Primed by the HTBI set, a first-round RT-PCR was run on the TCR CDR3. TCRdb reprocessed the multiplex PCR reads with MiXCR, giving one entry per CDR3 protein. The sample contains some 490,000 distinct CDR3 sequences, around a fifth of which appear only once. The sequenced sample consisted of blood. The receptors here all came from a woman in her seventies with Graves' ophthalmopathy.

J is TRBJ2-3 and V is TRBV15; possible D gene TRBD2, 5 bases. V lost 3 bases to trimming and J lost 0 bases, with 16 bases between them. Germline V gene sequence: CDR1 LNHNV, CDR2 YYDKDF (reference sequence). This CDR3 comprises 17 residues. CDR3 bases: TGTGCCACCAGCAGGGACGGACGGACTCATAGCACAGATACGCAGTATTTT. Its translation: CATSRDGRTHSTDTQYF. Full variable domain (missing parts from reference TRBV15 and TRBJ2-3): DAMVIQNPRYQVTQFGKPVTLSCSQTLNHNVMYWYQQKSSQAPKLLFHYYDKDFNNEADTPDNFQSRRPNTSFCFLDIRSPGLGDTAMYLCATSRDGRTHSTDTQYFGPGTRLTVL.

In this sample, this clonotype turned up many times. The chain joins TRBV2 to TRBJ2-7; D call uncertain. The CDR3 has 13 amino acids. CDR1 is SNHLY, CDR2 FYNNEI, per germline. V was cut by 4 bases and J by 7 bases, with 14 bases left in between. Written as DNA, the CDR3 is TGTGCCAGCAGTGGTTACGGCCTGGGGGAGCAGTACTTC. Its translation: CASSGYGLGEQYF.

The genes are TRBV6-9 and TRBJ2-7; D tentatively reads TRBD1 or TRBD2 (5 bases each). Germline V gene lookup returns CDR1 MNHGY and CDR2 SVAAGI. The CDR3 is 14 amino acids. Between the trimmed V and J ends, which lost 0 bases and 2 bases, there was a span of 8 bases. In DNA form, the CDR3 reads TGTGCCAGCAGTTATTCCGGGACGGCCTACGAGCAGTACTTC. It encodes CASSYSGTAYEQYF.

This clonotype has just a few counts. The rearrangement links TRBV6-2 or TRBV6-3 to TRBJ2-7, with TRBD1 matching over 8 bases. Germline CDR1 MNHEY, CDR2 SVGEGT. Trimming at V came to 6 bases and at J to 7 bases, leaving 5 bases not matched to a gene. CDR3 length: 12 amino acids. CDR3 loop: CASSNRGWEQYF. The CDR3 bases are TGTGCCAGCAGCAACAGGGGGTGGGAGCAGTACTTC.

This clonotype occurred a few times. The CDR3 sequence: CASGTYGYTF. The CDR3 DNA sequence: TGTGCCTCTGGAACTTATGGCTACACCTTC. The chain joins TRBV30 to TRBJ1-2; D is unresolved. CDR3 length: 10 residues. CDR1 GTSNPN and CDR2 SVGIG come from the germline V gene (reference sequence). The V end lost 7 bases, the J end lost 5 bases, and 8 bases lay between the germline ends.

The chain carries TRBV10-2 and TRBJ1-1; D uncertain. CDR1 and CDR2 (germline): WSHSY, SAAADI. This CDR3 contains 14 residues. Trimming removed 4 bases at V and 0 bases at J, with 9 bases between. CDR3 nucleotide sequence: TGCGCCAGCAGTGCCGAGTGGATGAACACTGAAGCTTTCTTT. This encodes CASSAEWMNTEAFF.

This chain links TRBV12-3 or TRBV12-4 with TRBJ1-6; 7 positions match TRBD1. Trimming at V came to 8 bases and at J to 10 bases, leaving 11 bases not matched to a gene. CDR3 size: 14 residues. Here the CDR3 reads CASRTTTGASPLHF. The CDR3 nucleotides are TGTGCCAGCCGGACTACTACAGGGGCCTCACCCCTCCACTTT.

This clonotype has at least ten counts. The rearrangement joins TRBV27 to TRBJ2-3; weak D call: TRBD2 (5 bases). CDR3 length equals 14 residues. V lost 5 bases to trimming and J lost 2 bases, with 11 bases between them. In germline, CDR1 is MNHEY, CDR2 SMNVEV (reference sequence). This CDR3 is CASSPGLFTDTQYF. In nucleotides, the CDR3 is TGTGCCAGCAGTCCCGGACTCTTCACAGATACGCAGTATTTT.

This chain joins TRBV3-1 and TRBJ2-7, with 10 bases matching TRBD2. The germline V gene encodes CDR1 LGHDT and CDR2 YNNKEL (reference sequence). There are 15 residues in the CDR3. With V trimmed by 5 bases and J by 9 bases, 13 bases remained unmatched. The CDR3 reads CASSWKRTSGLGQYF. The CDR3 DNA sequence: TGTGCCAGCAGCTGGAAGCGGACTAGCGGTCTTGGGCAGTACTTC.

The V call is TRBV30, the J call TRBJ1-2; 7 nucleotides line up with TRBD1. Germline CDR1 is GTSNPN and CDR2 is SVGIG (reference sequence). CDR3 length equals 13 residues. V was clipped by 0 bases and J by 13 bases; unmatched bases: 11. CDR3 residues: CAWSVRGTAAPTF. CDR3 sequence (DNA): TGTGCCTGGAGTGTTCGTGGGACAGCCGCCCCCACCTTC.

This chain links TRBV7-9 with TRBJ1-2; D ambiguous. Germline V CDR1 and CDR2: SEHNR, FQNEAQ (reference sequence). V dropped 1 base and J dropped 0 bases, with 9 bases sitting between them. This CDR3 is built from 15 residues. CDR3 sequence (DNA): TGTGCCAGCAGCTTAGTTGGCTCCTCTAACTATGGCTACACCTTC. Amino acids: CASSLVGSSNYGYTF. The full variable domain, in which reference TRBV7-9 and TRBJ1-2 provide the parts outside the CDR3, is DTGVSQNPRHKITKRGQNVTFRCDPISEHNRLYWYRQTLGQGPEFLTYFQNEAQLEKSRLLSDRFSAERPKGSFSTLEIQRTEQGDSAMYLCASSLVGSSNYGYTFGSGTRLTVV.

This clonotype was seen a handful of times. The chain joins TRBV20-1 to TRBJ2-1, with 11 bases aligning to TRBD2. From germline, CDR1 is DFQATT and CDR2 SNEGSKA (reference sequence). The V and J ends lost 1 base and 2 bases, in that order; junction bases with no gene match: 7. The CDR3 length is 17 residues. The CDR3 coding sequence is TGCAGTGCTAGAGCCGCCCAGGGACTAGCGGCCTACAATGAGCAGTTCTTC. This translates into CSARAAQGLAAYNEQFF.

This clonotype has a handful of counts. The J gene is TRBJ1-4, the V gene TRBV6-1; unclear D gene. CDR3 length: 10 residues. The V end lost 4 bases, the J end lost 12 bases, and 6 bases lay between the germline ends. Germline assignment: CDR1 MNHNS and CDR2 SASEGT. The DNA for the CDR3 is TGTGCCAGCAGTGGGTGGGAACTGTTTTTT. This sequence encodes CASSGWELFF.

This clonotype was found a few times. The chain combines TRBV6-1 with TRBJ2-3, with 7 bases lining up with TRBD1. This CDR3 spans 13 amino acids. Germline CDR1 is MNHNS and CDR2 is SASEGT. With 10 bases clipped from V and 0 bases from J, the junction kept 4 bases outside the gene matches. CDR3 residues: CATRQGSTDTQYF. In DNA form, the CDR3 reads TGTGCCACCAGACAGGGCAGCACAGATACGCAGTATTTT.

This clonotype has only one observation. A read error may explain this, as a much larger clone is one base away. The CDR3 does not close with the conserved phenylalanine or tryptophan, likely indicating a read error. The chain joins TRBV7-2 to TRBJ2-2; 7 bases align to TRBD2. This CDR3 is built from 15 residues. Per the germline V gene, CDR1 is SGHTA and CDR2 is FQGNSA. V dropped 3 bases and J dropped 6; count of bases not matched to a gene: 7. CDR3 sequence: CASSLSGIRSGELFS. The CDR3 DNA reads TGTGCCAGCAGCTTGAGCGGGATAAGGTCCGGGGAGCTGTTTTCT.

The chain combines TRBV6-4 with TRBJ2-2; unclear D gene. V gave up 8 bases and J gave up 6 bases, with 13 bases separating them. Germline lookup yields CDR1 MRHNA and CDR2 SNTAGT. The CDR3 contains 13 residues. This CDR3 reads CASSSQLAGELFF. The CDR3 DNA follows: TGTGCCAGCTCGTCCCAGCTGGCCGGGGAGCTGTTTTTT.

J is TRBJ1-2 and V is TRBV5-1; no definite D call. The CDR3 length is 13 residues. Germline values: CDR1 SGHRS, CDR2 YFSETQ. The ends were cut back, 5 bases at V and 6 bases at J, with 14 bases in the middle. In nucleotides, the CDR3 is TGCGCCAGCAGGAGGACGGATATGGATGGCTACACCTTC. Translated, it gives CASRRTDMDGYTF.

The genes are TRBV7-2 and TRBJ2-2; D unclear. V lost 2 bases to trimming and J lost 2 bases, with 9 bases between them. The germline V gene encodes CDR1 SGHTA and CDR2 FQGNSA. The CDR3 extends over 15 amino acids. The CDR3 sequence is CASSLNVGNTGELFF. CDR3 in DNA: TGTGCCAGCAGCTTAAATGTAGGCAACACCGGGGAGCTGTTTTTT.

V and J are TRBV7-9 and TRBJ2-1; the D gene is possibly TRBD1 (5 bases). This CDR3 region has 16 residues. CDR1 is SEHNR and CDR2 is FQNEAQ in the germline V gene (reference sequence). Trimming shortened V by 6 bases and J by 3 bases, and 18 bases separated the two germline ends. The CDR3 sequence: CASSSVPIQGYNEQFF. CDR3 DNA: TGTGCCAGCAGTTCTGTCCCAATCCAGGGCTACAATGAGCAGTTCTTC.

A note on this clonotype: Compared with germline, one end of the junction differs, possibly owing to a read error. The CDR3 DNA reads TGTGCCAACAGCCAAGATTCACGCGTCAATGAGCAGTTCTTC. This codes for CANSQDSRVNEQFF. The chain recombines TRBV3-1 with TRBJ2-1; D is ambiguous. Germline CDR1 and CDR2: LGHDT and YNNKEL (reference sequence). This CDR3 comprises 14 residues.

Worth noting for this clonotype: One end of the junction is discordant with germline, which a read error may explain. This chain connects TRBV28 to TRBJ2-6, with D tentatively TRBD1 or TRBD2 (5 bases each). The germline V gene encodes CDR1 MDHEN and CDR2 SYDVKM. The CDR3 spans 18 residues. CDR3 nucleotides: TGTGCCAACAGTTTAGGGACCGTCTTGATCCCTGGGGCCAACGTCCTGACTTTC. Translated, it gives CANSLGTVLIPGANVLTF. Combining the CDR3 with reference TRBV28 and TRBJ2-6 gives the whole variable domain DVKVTQSSRYLVKRTGEKVFLECVQDMDHENMFWYRQDPGLGLRLIYFSYDVKMKEKGDIPEGYSVSREKKERFSLILESASTNQTSMYLCANSLGTVLIPGANVLTFGAGSRLTVL.

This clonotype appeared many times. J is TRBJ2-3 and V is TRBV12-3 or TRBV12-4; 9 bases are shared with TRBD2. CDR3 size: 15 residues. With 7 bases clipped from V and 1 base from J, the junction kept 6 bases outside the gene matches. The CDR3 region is CASTSGRPRTDTQYF. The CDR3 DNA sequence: TGTGCCAGCACCAGCGGGAGGCCCCGCACAGATACGCAGTATTTT.

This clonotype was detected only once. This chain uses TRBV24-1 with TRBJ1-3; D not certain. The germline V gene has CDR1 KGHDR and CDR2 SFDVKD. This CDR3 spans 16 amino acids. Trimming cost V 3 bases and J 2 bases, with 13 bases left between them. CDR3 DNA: TGTGCCACCAGTGATGGGGATATCTCGGCTGGAAACACCATATATTTT. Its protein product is CATSDGDISAGNTIYF.

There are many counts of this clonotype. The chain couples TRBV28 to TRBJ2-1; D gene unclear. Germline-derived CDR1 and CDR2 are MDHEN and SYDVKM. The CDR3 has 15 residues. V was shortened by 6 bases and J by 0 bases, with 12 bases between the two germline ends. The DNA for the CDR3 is TGTGCCAGCAGGAGACTTTCCAGCTCCTACAATGAGCAGTTCTTC. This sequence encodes CASRRLSSSYNEQFF.

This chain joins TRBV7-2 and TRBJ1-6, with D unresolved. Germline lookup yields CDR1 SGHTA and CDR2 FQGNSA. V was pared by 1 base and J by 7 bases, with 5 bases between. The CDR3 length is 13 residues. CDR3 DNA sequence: TGTGCCAGCAGCTTAGTAGCGAATTCACCCCTCCACTTT. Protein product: CASSLVANSPLHF.

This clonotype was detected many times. The CDR3 is CASRALAVGDTQYF. The CDR3, as DNA: TGTGCCAGCAGGGCCCTAGCGGTGGGGGATACGCAGTATTTT. The chain couples TRBV2 to TRBJ2-3; 7 bases line up with TRBD2. CDR3 length: 14 amino acids. Trimming cost V 6 bases and J 6 bases; bases outside gene matches: 9. CDR1 is SNHLY, CDR2 FYNNEI, per germline.